This entry lists 24 T cell receptor beta chains sequenced from one sample in a study of blood T cell repertoires in COVID-19. The assay was immunoSEQ multiplex PCR, and TCRdb's table has in-frame clones only and misses some. Among more than 150,000 clones listed, over 70% were seen once. Sequencing was done on a sample of peripheral blood. The receptors come from a man between 60 and 75 years old with acute or convalescent COVID-19.

The V gene is TRBV7-9, the J gene TRBJ1-3; D remains ambiguous. From germline, CDR1 is SEHNR and CDR2 FQNEAQ (reference sequence). CDR3 length: 15 residues. The ends were cut back, 0 bases at V and 1 base at J, with 7 bases in the middle. In DNA, the CDR3 is TGTGCCAGCAGCTTAGCTGCCGGGTCTGGAAACACCATATATTTT. Its translation is CASSLAAGSGNTIYF.

The V call is TRBV27, the J call TRBJ1-6; a weak D match, TRBD1 (5 bases). Germline V CDR1 and CDR2: MNHEY, SMNVEV (reference sequence). V dropped 3 bases and J dropped 5 bases, with 17 bases sitting between them. This CDR3 is built from 17 residues. CDR3 nucleotide sequence: TGTGCCAGCAGTTTCAGCGGGGGACCGCTTAATAATTCACCCCTCCACTTT. Translated, it gives CASSFSGGPLNNSPLHF.

This chain links TRBV7-2 with TRBJ2-1, with 7 bases identical to TRBD1. J gave up 13 bases and V 2 bases, and 14 bases lay outside the gene matches. The CDR3 covers 15 residues. CDR1 is SGHTA and CDR2 is FQGNSA in the germline V gene. The CDR3 nucleotides are TGTGCCAGCAGCTTAACAACAGGGGCCTCAGGGCGTCAGTTCTTC. It specifies CASSLTTGASGRQFF.

The V gene is TRBV2, the J gene TRBJ2-5; the D gene is possibly TRBD1 (5 bases). CDR1 is SNHLY, CDR2 FYNNEI, per germline. Trimming cost V 4 bases and J 2 bases, with 11 bases left between them. The CDR3 runs 14 residues. The CDR3 protein is CASSGKGWQETQYF. The CDR3 DNA sequence: TGTGCCAGCAGTGGAAAGGGGTGGCAAGAGACCCAGTACTTC.

The J gene is TRBJ1-2, the V gene TRBV6-2 or TRBV6-3; 7 nucleotides line up with TRBD1. The trim removed 5 bases at V and 4 bases at J, leaving 16 bases unmatched. Germline CDR1 and CDR2: MNHEY and SVGEGT. The CDR3 extends over 17 amino acids. The CDR3 bases are TGTGCCAGCAGTAGGGGGACGTCGGACAGGTGGTCCTATGGCTACACCTTC. Encoded protein: CASSRGTSDRWSYGYTF.

The chain links TRBV15 to TRBJ2-7; TRBD1 matches at 7 bases. After removal of 11 bases from V and 3 bases from J, the junction contained 10 bases not matched to a gene. Germline CDR1 is LNHNV and CDR2 is YYDKDF (reference sequence). The CDR3 spans 13 residues. The chain's CDR3 is CASVDRELYEQYF. In DNA, the CDR3 is TGTGCCTCCGTAGACAGGGAACTCTACGAGCAGTACTTC.

This clone was observed a single time. In DNA form, the CDR3 reads TGCGCCAGCAGCCAAGGAATAGGTGGCGGGGGGGGTCTCTACGAGCAGTACTTC. Protein: CASSQGIGGGGGLYEQYF. The chain uses TRBV4-3 and TRBJ2-7, with TRBD2 identical over 9 bases. The CDR3 sequence is 18 residues long. The V and J ends lost 1 base and 3 bases, in that order; junction bases with no gene match: 13. The germline V gene encodes CDR1 LGHNA and CDR2 YSLEER.

The J gene is TRBJ2-1, the V gene TRBV7-3; 9 positions agree with TRBD1. With 3 bases clipped from V and 14 bases from J, the junction kept 8 bases outside the gene matches. The CDR3 is made up of 13 amino acids. Germline loops: CDR1 SGHTA, CDR2 FQGTGA. The CDR3 reads CASSFSDRGGKFF. CDR3 bases: TGTGCCAGCAGCTTCTCGGACAGGGGAGGAAAGTTCTTC.

V gene TRBV9 combines with J gene TRBJ1-6, with 7 bases matching TRBD1. Trimming at V came to 4 bases and at J to 19 bases, leaving 11 bases not matched to a gene. CDR1 SGDLS and CDR2 YYNGEE come from the germline V gene. The length of the CDR3 is 12 residues. This CDR3 reads CASSQGQPPIHF. The CDR3 DNA follows: TGTGCCAGCAGCCAGGGACAGCCCCCCATACACTTT.

The chain employs TRBV10-3 and TRBJ2-7; 9 nucleotides line up with TRBD1. CDR3 length: 15 amino acids. J was trimmed by 7 bases and V by 7 bases; bases with no gene match: 14. Germline V lookup: CDR1 ENHRY, CDR2 SYGVKD. DNA for the CDR3: TGTGCCATCACCCCTGACGGGACAGGGTTAGGGGAGCAGTACTTC. This translates into CAITPDGTGLGEQYF.

CDR3 protein: CASSWTGRGEKLFF. The CDR3 coding sequence is TGTGCCAGCAGTTGGACAGGGCGAGGTGAAAAACTGTTTTTT. This chain links TRBV6-5 with TRBJ1-4; 8 positions agree with TRBD1. J was trimmed by 7 bases and V by 4 bases; bases with no gene match: 5. The CDR3 runs 14 residues. Germline V gene lookup returns CDR1 MNHEY and CDR2 SVGAGI.

The rearrangement uses TRBV5-1 and TRBJ1-1; 7 bases align to TRBD1. The CDR3 is 15 residues long. The V segment lost 4 bases and the J segment 0 bases; nucleotides outside the gene matches: 6. Germline lookup yields CDR1 SGHRS and CDR2 YFSETQ. CDR3 DNA: TGCGCCAGCAGCACGACCGGGACAGTGAACACTGAAGCTTTCTTT. Its protein is CASSTTGTVNTEAFF.

V gene TRBV9 combines with J gene TRBJ1-2; perhaps TRBD1 as D (5 bases). This CDR3 region has 15 residues. With 0 bases removed from V and 0 bases from J, the gap between germline ends came to 9 bases. Germline CDR1 reads SGDLS; CDR2 reads YYNGEE. The CDR3 bases are TGTGCCAGCAGCGTAGGACAGTCTTCTAACTATGGCTACACCTTC. Protein product: CASSVGQSSNYGYTF.

The V call is TRBV5-1, the J call TRBJ2-7; D gene ambiguous. This CDR3 is built from 13 residues. Trimming shortened V by 2 bases and J by 0 bases, and 6 bases separated the two germline ends. Germline lookup yields CDR1 SGHRS and CDR2 YFSETQ. The CDR3 sequence: CASSFEASYEQYF. CDR3 nucleotide sequence: TGCGCCAGCAGCTTTGAGGCCTCCTACGAGCAGTACTTC. Full variable domain (missing parts from reference TRBV5-1 and TRBJ2-7): KAGVTQTPRYLIKTRGQQVTLSCSPISGHRSVSWYQQTPGQGLQFLFEYFSETQRNKGNFPGRFSGRQFSNSRSEMNVSTLELGDSALYLCASSFEASYEQYFGPGTRLTVT.

V usage is TRBV24-1 and J usage is TRBJ1-2; maybe TRBD1 (6 bases). The CDR3 spans 13 residues. CDR1 is KGHDR and CDR2 is SFDVKD in the germline V gene. Trimming stripped 5 bases from V and 3 bases from J, with 9 bases between. In nucleotides, the CDR3 is TGTGCCACCAGTGGGGCAGGGGACTATGGCTACACCTTC. This sequence encodes CATSGAGDYGYTF.

This rearrangement joins TRBV7-9 to TRBJ1-2; D is possibly TRBD1 (5 bases). The CDR3 has 14 residues. The V and J ends lost 1 base and 8 bases respectively, with 14 bases between them. Germline V gene lookup returns CDR1 SEHNR and CDR2 FQNEAQ (reference sequence). For the CDR3, the DNA is TGTGCCAGCAGCTTAGGAGGGACTGATCAAGGCTACACCTTC. Its protein product is CASSLGGTDQGYTF. The whole variable domain, remainder taken from reference TRBV7-9 and TRBJ1-2, is DTGVSQNPRHKITKRGQNVTFRCDPISEHNRLYWYRQTLGQGPEFLTYFQNEAQLEKSRLLSDRFSAERPKGSFSTLEIQRTEQGDSAMYLCASSLGGTDQGYTFGSGTRLTVV.

The chain employs TRBV7-2 and TRBJ1-2, with 7 bases fitting TRBD1. This CDR3 contains 14 residues. Germline V gene data show CDR1 as SGHTA and CDR2 as FQGNSA. J lost 1 base, V lost 5 bases, and 4 bases had no gene match. The CDR3 DNA reads as TGTGCCAGCAGCCCCCGGGACAGTAACTATGGCTACACCTTC. Protein product: CASSPRDSNYGYTF.

CDR3: CASSLGGKKLAKNEQFF. CDR3 nucleotide sequence: TGTGCCAGCAGCTTAGGAGGTAAAAAGCTAGCGAAGAATGAGCAGTTCTTC. The chain carries TRBV13 and TRBJ2-1; a weak D match, TRBD2 (6 bases). The CDR3 covers 17 residues. Looked up from germline, CDR1 is PRHDT and CDR2 is FYEKMQ (reference sequence). V lost 0 bases, J lost 7 bases, and 19 bases lay in between.

The chain carries TRBV29-1 and TRBJ1-5; D is possibly TRBD1 (5 bases). The CDR3 sequence is 15 residues long. The V end was cut by 6 bases, the J end by 0 bases, with 15 bases between. Germline lookup yields CDR1 SQVTM and CDR2 ANQGSEA. CDR3 sequence (DNA): TGCAGCGTAGGGCAGGGAGGGGCTAGCAATCAGCCCCAGCATTTT. Residues: CSVGQGGASNQPQHF.

This clone has just a few counts. The chain employs TRBV3-1 (or the pseudogene TRBV3-2) and TRBJ1-1; the D is unclear. The CDR3 has 15 amino acids. Germline lookup yields CDR1 LGHDT and CDR2 YNNKEL (reference sequence). V was pared by 1 base and J by 0 bases, with 9 bases between. The CDR3 sequence is CASSQVATLNTEAFF. CDR3 coding DNA: TGTGCCAGCAGCCAAGTGGCCACACTGAACACTGAAGCTTTCTTT.

This rearrangement joins TRBV7-3 to TRBJ1-4; 12 nucleotides agree with TRBD1. The germline gives CDR1 SGHTA, CDR2 FQGTGA. The V gene end was trimmed by 5 bases and the J gene end by 7 bases; junction bases not matched to a gene: 5. The CDR3 runs 15 residues. Written as DNA, the CDR3 is TGTGCCAGCAGCCCGGGACAGGGGGCGTTTGAAAAACTGTTTTTT. Protein: CASSPGQGAFEKLFF.

The rearrangement links TRBV2 to TRBJ2-1, with D perhaps TRBD2 (5 bases). Between the trimmed V and J ends, which lost 6 bases and 3 bases, there was a span of 12 bases. In germline, CDR1 is SNHLY, CDR2 FYNNEI. The CDR3 has 14 amino acids. The CDR3 region is CASRRGDLYNEQFF. CDR3 nucleotides: TGTGCCAGCAGACGGGGAGATCTCTACAATGAGCAGTTCTTC.

The V call is TRBV7-2, the J call TRBJ2-2; 7 nucleotides align to TRBD2. V was clipped by 5 bases and J by 4 bases; unmatched bases: 13. CDR3 length: 17 amino acids. Germline-derived CDR1 and CDR2 are SGHTA and FQGNSA. CDR3 residues: CASSLLPGGLSTGELFF. The DNA for the CDR3 is TGTGCCAGCAGCCTCCTGCCGGGAGGTCTCTCCACCGGGGAGCTGTTTTTT.

V and J are TRBV6-5 and TRBJ2-5; the match to TRBD1 covers 7 bases. Germline CDR1 reads MNHEY; CDR2 reads SVGAGI. Germline trimming cut 2 bases from V and 2 bases from J; bases unmatched to any gene: 5. The CDR3 extends over 15 amino acids. The CDR3 spells CASSYRGQAQETQYF. CDR3 coding DNA: TGTGCCAGCAGTTACCGTGGACAGGCTCAAGAGACCCAGTACTTC.